The 21 T cell receptor beta chains presented below share a single source sample, sequenced in a study of control samples from healthy donors and cancer patients. Generated by immunoSEQ multiplex PCR, the TCRdb table keeps only in-frame clones and is missing some. The top ten hold 6% to 8% of the sample, which has 95,000 to 150,000 clones, just over 90% seen once. Sequencing was carried out using blood. These receptors were obtained from a woman between 18 and 30 years old in good health.

The V call is TRBV6-1, the J call TRBJ1-3; possibly TRBD1 for D (6 bases). There are 18 residues in the CDR3. V lost 2 bases to trimming and J lost 0 bases, with 17 bases between them. Germline V CDR1 and CDR2: MNHNS, SASEGT. DNA of the CDR3: TGTGCCAGCAGTGAAAAAGCCCTCGGGGGCCGCTCTGGAAACACCATATATTTT. It encodes CASSEKALGGRSGNTIYF.

The V call is TRBV7-3, the J call TRBJ2-3; D may be TRBD1 or TRBD2 (6 bases each). The CDR3 length is 14 residues. Germline CDR1 reads SGHTA; CDR2 reads FQGTGA. Trimming left V 2 bases short and J 5 bases short, with 11 bases between. In nucleotides, the CDR3 is TGTGCCAGCAGCTTACGGGGGCAACGAGATACGCAGTATTTT. It yields the protein CASSLRGQRDTQYF.

The chain uses TRBV6-2 or TRBV6-3 and TRBJ1-2; D is ambiguous. The CDR3 covers 12 residues. Trimming took off 2 bases at V and 4 bases at J, with 5 bases between the two ends. Germline V gives CDR1 MNHEY, CDR2 SVGEGT. CDR3 sequence reads: CASSYGSYGYTF. In DNA, the CDR3 is TGTGCCAGCAGTTACGGTAGCTATGGCTACACCTTC.

The rearrangement joins TRBV7-3 to TRBJ2-2; maybe TRBD1 (5 bases). Germline CDR1 SGHTA, CDR2 FQGTGA. Trimming cost V 5 bases and J 7 bases, with 11 bases left between them. CDR3 length: 13 amino acids. CDR3 in amino acids: CASSLQGFGELFF. CDR3 in DNA: TGTGCCAGCAGCCTGCAGGGTTTCGGGGAGCTGTTTTTT.

J is TRBJ2-2 and V is TRBV24-1, with a possible D match to TRBD1 (5 bases). Trimming took off 9 bases at V and 2 bases at J, with 12 bases between the two ends. Germline CDR1 KGHDR, CDR2 SFDVKD. CDR3 size: 14 residues. In nucleotides, the CDR3 is TGTGCCACCGCACTTGGACAAAACACCGGGGAGCTGTTTTTT. As protein: CATALGQNTGELFF.

The V gene is TRBV9, the J gene TRBJ2-1; the match to TRBD2 covers 9 bases. Germline V lookup: CDR1 SGDLS, CDR2 YYNGEE. The junction had 19 bases not matched to a gene; V was cut back by 4 bases and J by 5 bases. The CDR3 loop spans 19 amino acids. The CDR3 loop is CASSTGQAGGPGWNNEQFF. The CDR3 DNA sequence: TGTGCCAGCAGCACCGGCCAGGCGGGAGGGCCGGGTTGGAACAATGAGCAGTTCTTC.

The rearrangement joins TRBV19 to TRBJ1-2, with D unclear. The CDR3 covers 16 residues. Germline lookup yields CDR1 LNHDA and CDR2 SQIVND (reference sequence). The germline V and J ends were trimmed by 4 bases and 0 bases, with 15 bases remaining between them. The CDR3 reads CASSTGWAQANYGYTF. The DNA of the CDR3 is TGTGCCAGTAGTACCGGTTGGGCACAAGCTAACTATGGCTACACCTTC.

V and J are TRBV9 and TRBJ2-3; the D is unclear. CDR1 and CDR2 (germline): SGDLS, YYNGEE. The CDR3 is 15 residues long. V was cut by 0 bases and J by 2 bases, with 10 bases left in between. As DNA, the CDR3 is TGTGCCAGCAGCGTAGATGGGCCCAACACAGATACGCAGTATTTT. It is translated as CASSVDGPNTDTQYF.

The chain combines TRBV2 with TRBJ2-7; D uncertain. CDR1 SNHLY and CDR2 FYNNEI come from the germline V gene. The CDR3 runs to 14 residues. Trimming shortened V by 7 bases and J by 6 bases, and 19 bases separated the two germline ends. CDR3 in amino acids: CASMVYPSITEQYF. The CDR3 bases are TGTGCCAGCATGGTTTATCCTAGTATCACCGAGCAGTACTTC.

This chain links TRBV9 with TRBJ2-1, with D tentatively TRBD2 (5 bases). This CDR3 region has 13 residues. V gave up 1 base and J gave up 8 bases, with 10 bases separating them. Per germline, CDR1 SGDLS and CDR2 YYNGEE. The CDR3 DNA follows: TGTGCCAGCAGCGTATTAGCGAGGGATGAGCAGTTCTTC. The encoded protein is CASSVLARDEQFF.

V and J are TRBV7-2 and TRBJ2-3; 9 bases align to TRBD2. Germline loops: CDR1 SGHTA, CDR2 FQGNSA. The CDR3 contains 16 residues. Trimming removed 1 base from V and 2 bases from J; junction bases left unmatched: 4. The CDR3 loop reads CASSLDWGLATDTQYF. In nucleotides, the CDR3 is TGTGCCAGCAGCTTAGATTGGGGACTAGCCACAGATACGCAGTATTTT.

This sequence joins TRBV7-2 and TRBJ2-2, with D tentatively TRBD2 (7 bases). The CDR3 is 14 amino acids. Germline V gives CDR1 SGHTA, CDR2 FQGNSA. Trimming took 7 bases from V and 1 from J, leaving 10 bases between them. CDR3 loop: CASKGGQNTGELFF. The CDR3 DNA follows: TGTGCCAGCAAGGGGGGGCAGAACACCGGGGAGCTGTTTTTT.

DNA for the CDR3: TGCAGCGTTGCCAACAGGGAGGGAAACACCATATATTTT. It specifies CSVANREGNTIYF. The V gene is TRBV29-1, the J gene TRBJ1-3; tentative D call: TRBD1 (6 bases). This CDR3 has 13 residues. CDR1 and CDR2 (germline): SQVTM, ANQGSEA. Trimming left V 4 bases short and J 4 bases short, with 11 bases between.

The chain uses TRBV4-2 and TRBJ1-4; D gene uncertain. The CDR3 consists of 16 residues. V lost 0 bases, J lost 5 bases, and 13 bases lay in between. Germline V gene data show CDR1 as LGHNA and CDR2 as YNFKEQ. This chain's CDR3 is CASSQEGSGLNEKLFF. CDR3 nucleotide sequence: TGTGCCAGCAGCCAAGAAGGTAGTGGACTCAATGAAAAACTGTTTTTT.

DNA for the CDR3: TGTGCCAGTAGTATACGTGGGGAATCAGCCCAGCATTTT. Translating gives CASSIRGESAQHF. The chain joins TRBV19 to TRBJ1-5; D not resolved. Germline lookup yields CDR1 LNHDA and CDR2 SQIVND (reference sequence). The CDR3 sequence is 13 residues long. Trimming took 2 bases from V and 11 from J, leaving 13 bases between them.

The V call is TRBV6-6, the J call TRBJ2-3; 16 nucleotides line up with TRBD2. The CDR3 totals 18 residues. J was trimmed by 7 bases and V by 5 bases; bases with no gene match: 12. In germline, CDR1 is MNHNY, CDR2 SVGAGI (reference sequence). The CDR3 nucleotides read TGTGCCAGCAGTCAAACCGGGACTAGCGGGAGGGTCGGGTATACGCAGTATTTT. This translates into CASSQTGTSGRVGYTQYF.

This chain joins TRBV28 and TRBJ2-7, with 7 bases matching TRBD1. Germline assignment: CDR1 MDHEN and CDR2 SYDVKM. The CDR3 contains 12 residues. V lost 10 bases, J lost 1 base, and 4 bases stayed unmatched. CDR3 in amino acids: CATVRGSYEQYF. The DNA for the CDR3 is TGTGCCACCGTCAGGGGGTCCTACGAGCAGTACTTC.

This chain connects TRBV19 to TRBJ2-1; a weak D match, TRBD1 (6 bases). CDR3 size: 14 residues. Per the germline V gene, CDR1 is LNHDA and CDR2 is SQIVND (reference sequence). Deletions cut 3 bases from V and 2 bases from J, with 8 bases between. Here the CDR3 DNA reads TGTGCCAGTAGTATTCCAGGGGCCTACAATGAGCAGTTCTTC. Amino acid sequence: CASSIPGAYNEQFF.

The rearrangement links TRBV9 to TRBJ1-3; D unresolved. From germline, CDR1 is SGDLS and CDR2 YYNGEE. V was cut by 0 bases and J by 0 bases, with 4 bases left in between. The CDR3 spans 14 residues. CDR3 coding DNA: TGTGCCAGCAGCGTAGACGTCTCTGGAAACACCATATATTTT. The encoded protein is CASSVDVSGNTIYF.

V is TRBV30 and J is TRBJ2-7; D is unresolved. The germline V and J ends were trimmed by 0 bases and 3 bases, with 15 bases remaining between them. The CDR3 consists of 15 residues. Germline lookup yields CDR1 GTSNPN and CDR2 SVGIG (reference sequence). CDR3: CAWSVGSGGFYEQYF. The CDR3 DNA is TGTGCCTGGAGTGTAGGGTCGGGTGGGTTCTACGAGCAGTACTTC.

V gene TRBV19 combines with J gene TRBJ2-6; TRBD2 agrees at 8 bases. The CDR3 totals 16 residues. Looked up from germline, CDR1 is LNHDA and CDR2 is SQIVND (reference sequence). Trimming cost V 7 bases and J 0 bases; bases outside gene matches: 5. The CDR3 loop is CASKAGGASGANVLTF. DNA for the CDR3: TGTGCCAGTAAGGCGGGGGGTGCCTCTGGGGCCAACGTCCTGACTTTC. Supplemented by reference TRBV19 and TRBJ2-6, the full variable domain reads DGGITQSPKYLFRKEGQNVTLSCEQNLNHDAMYWYRQDPGQGLRLIYYSQIVNDFQKGDIAEGYSVSREKKESFPLTVTSAQKNPTAFYLCASKAGGASGANVLTFGAGSRLTVL.